Detailed here is one T cell receptor (beta chain). Its antigen is currently unknown. There are 14 residues in the CDR3. CDR1 is ENHRY and CDR2 is SYGVKD in the germline V gene. The V end was cut by 9 bases, the J end by 2 bases, with 14 bases between. The sample originates from a study of cytomegalovirus exposure and HLA in healthy donors. Study-level points and caveats: Exclusion as indistinguishable affected some V segments, including TRBV6-2 and TRBV6-3. A later analysis found common viral pathogens apparently linked to several of the most significant clusters. A list of roughly 180 TCR beta chains associated with cytomegalovirus was given.

Amplification used 60 Vbeta primers and 13 Jbeta primers. Sequencing used immunoSEQ multiplex PCR; TCRdb keeps in-frame clones, though not all of them. The table includes about 100,000 clones, 82% detected once. The chain recombines TRBV10-3 with TRBJ1-3; TRBD1 is a possible D gene (6 bases). The sequence came from a man aged 25-45 years in good health and CMV-seropositive. The sequencing input was PBMCs. The DNA of the CDR3 is TGTGCCATAACCCGGACAGAACCTGGAAACACCATATATTTT. Its translation is CAITRTEPGNTIYF.